The 6 T cell receptor beta chains below were found in one sample sequenced in a study of T-cell reconstitution after alpha-beta-depleted transplantation in children. The authors prepared the TCRbeta library with unique molecular identifiers. TCRdb re-analysed the PCR reads in MiXCR, keeping a single row per CDR3 protein. The sample records about 640,000 distinct CDR3 sequences, around 16% being singletons. Source: PBMCs from the stem cell graft donor, taken from the stem cell graft. These receptors all stem from a human donor who donated a stem cell graft to a child with acute myeloid leukemia.

The gene calls are TRBV5-1 and TRBJ2-1; possible D gene TRBD2, 8 bases. Germline V gives CDR1 SGHRS, CDR2 YFSETQ. This CDR3 spans 15 amino acids. V shed 6 bases and J shed 4 bases, with 17 bases lying between them. For the CDR3, the DNA is TGCGCCAGCACCAGGGACAGCGGGGGATACAATGAGCAGTTCTTC. Translating it yields CASTRDSGGYNEQFF.

The chain is built from TRBV29-1 and TRBJ2-1, with D maybe TRBD1 (6 bases). The germline CDR1 and CDR2 sequences are SQVTM and ANQGSEA. V was trimmed by 5 bases and J by 0 bases, leaving 11 bases between them. This CDR3 is 14 amino acids long. CDR3 in amino acids: CSVNRAVSYNEQFF. The CDR3 coding sequence is TGCAGCGTTAACAGGGCTGTCTCCTACAATGAGCAGTTCTTC.

The chain carries TRBV5-6 and TRBJ2-7, with D unresolved. CDR3 size: 14 residues. Per germline, CDR1 SGHDT and CDR2 YYEEEE. V was shortened by 1 base and J by 0 bases, with 8 bases between the two germline ends. This chain's CDR3 is CASSLSSASYEQYV. CDR3 sequence (DNA): TGTGCCAGCAGCTTGTCCAGCGCCTCCTACGAGCAGTACGTC.

Comments on this clonotype: One base away lies a much larger clone, so this may be a sequencing read error. The rearrangement uses TRBV12-3 or TRBV12-4 and TRBJ2-1; TRBD1 might be the D (5 bases). The length of the CDR3 is 11 residues. For the CDR3, the DNA is TGTACCAGCAGGACAAGCGATGAGCAGTTCTTC. Translation gives CTSRTSDEQFF.

The CDR3 nucleotides read TGTGCCAGCAGCCAGACCTTGGGACAGGGGAGCTCCTACGAGCAGTACTTC. Protein: CASSQTLGQGSSYEQYF. The gene calls are TRBV12-3 or TRBV12-4 and TRBJ2-7; 10 bases are a match to TRBD1. V was pared by 6 bases and J by 0 bases, with 11 bases of the junction left unmatched. CDR3 length: 17 amino acids.

This clonotype was recorded many times. This chain links TRBV24-1 with TRBJ2-1, with a weak D call TRBD1 (7 bases). The CDR3 has 16 amino acids. Trimming shortened V by 0 bases and J by 7 bases, and 15 bases separated the two germline ends. From germline, CDR1 is KGHDR and CDR2 SFDVKD. CDR3 nucleotides: TGTGCCACCAGTGATTTGCAGGGGGGCGCTTCGAATGAGCAGTTCTTC. Its protein product is CATSDLQGGASNEQFF.